Described below is a single TCR beta chain sequence and its context. Its antigen remains unknown. This sample is drawn from a study of cytomegalovirus exposure and HLA in healthy donors. 13 Jbeta primers and 60 Vbeta primers were used for the PCR. The method was immunoSEQ multiplex PCR; TCRdb's version includes in-frame clones alone and lacks a portion of them. The data show about 140,000 clones, approximately 80% seen once. With 7 bases removed from V and 2 bases from J, the gap between germline ends came to 18 bases. Germline V gives CDR1 SNHLY, CDR2 FYNNEI. The CDR3 has 16 amino acids. Study-wide results and limits: Several V segments, TRBV6-2 and TRBV6-3 among them, could not be told apart and were dropped. A likely sequencing artifact accounted for one observed cluster of highly shared sequence variants.

The gene calls are TRBV2 and TRBJ2-1; a possible D gene is TRBD1 (6 bases). The sequenced material came from PBMCs. This sequence was found in a male donor in good health and CMV-seropositive. CDR3 residues: CASTPGRTAPYNEQFF. The CDR3 DNA is TGTGCCAGCACCCCGGGGCGGACAGCCCCCTACAATGAGCAGTTCTTC.